The present TCR beta chain was sequenced within a study of CD4 T cells in relation to SARS-CoV-2 and coronaviruses. Study background: A couple of subjects were Hispanic; patients were roughly 8 males and a handful of females. Study-level findings and limits: The cross-reactivity analysis covered only spike protein, not other viral proteins. Pre-pandemic and post-infection samples never came from the same donor.

Only a few counts were recorded for this clone. What it binds is unknown. Using immunoSEQ multiplex PCR, the repertoire was profiled, and TCRdb retains in-frame clones only, with some absent. The profile shows approximately 41,000 clones, approximately 84% of them singletons. The CDR3 length is 13 residues. Trimming removed 1 base from V and 4 bases from J, with 6 bases in between. Germline V gene lookup returns CDR1 SNHLY and CDR2 FYNNEI. This rearrangement joins TRBV2 to TRBJ2-3; the D is unclear. The receptor's source is an adult with COVID-19. Sequencing was done on a sample of naive CD4+ T cells from PBMCs, cultured in vitro. The subset was: naive CD4+ T cells isolated by negative enrichment. This CDR3 is CASSEGPPDTQYF. The DNA for the CDR3 is TGTGCCAGCAGTGAAGGGCCACCAGATACGCAGTATTTT. Drawing the rest from reference TRBV2 and TRBJ2-3, the complete variable domain is EPEVTQTPSHQVTQMGQEVILRCVPISNHLYFYWYRQILGQKVEFLVSFYNNEISEKSEIFDDQFSVERPDGSNFTLKIRSTKLEDSAMYFCASSEGPPDTQYFGPGTRLTVL.